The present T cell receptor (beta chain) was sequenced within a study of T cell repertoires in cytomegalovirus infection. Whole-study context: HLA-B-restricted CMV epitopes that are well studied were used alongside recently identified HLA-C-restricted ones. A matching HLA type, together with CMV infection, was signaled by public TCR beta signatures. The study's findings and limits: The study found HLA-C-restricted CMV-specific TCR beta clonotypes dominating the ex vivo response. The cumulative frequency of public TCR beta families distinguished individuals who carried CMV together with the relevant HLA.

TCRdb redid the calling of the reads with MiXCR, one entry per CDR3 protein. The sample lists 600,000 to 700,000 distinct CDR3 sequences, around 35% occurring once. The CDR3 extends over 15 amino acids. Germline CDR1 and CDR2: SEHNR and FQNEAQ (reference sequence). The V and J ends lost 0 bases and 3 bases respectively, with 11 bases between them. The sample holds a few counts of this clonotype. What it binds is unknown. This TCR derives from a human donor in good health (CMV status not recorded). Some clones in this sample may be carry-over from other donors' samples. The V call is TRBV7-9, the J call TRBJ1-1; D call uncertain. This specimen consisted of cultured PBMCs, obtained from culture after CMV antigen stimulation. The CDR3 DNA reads TGTGCCAGCAGCTTAGCTTTTTCGAGGGACACTGAAGCTTTCTTT. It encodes CASSLAFSRDTEAFF.